One sample yielded the 31 T cell receptor beta chains listed below, sequenced in a study of cytomegalovirus exposure and HLA in healthy donors. Generated by immunoSEQ multiplex PCR, the TCRdb table keeps only in-frame clones and is missing some. The data show 200,000 to 300,000 clones, around 85% seen once. Sequencing was performed on PBMCs. The source of these receptors is a woman aged 25 to 39 in good health and CMV-seropositive.

V usage is TRBV11-2 and J usage is TRBJ2-1, with D possibly being TRBD2 (5 bases). The V end lost 5 bases, the J end lost 7 bases, and 18 bases lay between the germline ends. Germline CDR1 SGHAT, CDR2 FQNNGV. The CDR3 spans 15 residues. The chain's CDR3 is CASSPTYEKRNEQFF. For the CDR3, the DNA is TGTGCCAGCAGCCCCACATACGAGAAGCGGAATGAGCAGTTCTTC.

The chain recombines TRBV5-1 with TRBJ2-5; tentative D call: TRBD1 (6 bases). CDR1 is SGHRS and CDR2 is YFSETQ in the germline V gene. V gave up 0 bases and J gave up 3 bases, with 9 bases separating them. The CDR3 sequence is 14 residues long. The CDR3 is CASSLGSGEETQYF. The DNA for the CDR3 is TGCGCCAGCAGCTTGGGGTCAGGGGAAGAGACCCAGTACTTC. Full variable domain (outside the CDR3, taken from reference TRBV5-1 and TRBJ2-5): KAGVTQTPRYLIKTRGQQVTLSCSPISGHRSVSWYQQTPGQGLQFLFEYFSETQRNKGNFPGRFSGRQFSNSRSEMNVSTLELGDSALYLCASSLGSGEETQYFGPGTRLLVL.

V and J are TRBV5-1 and TRBJ1-5; D may be TRBD1 (6 bases). The germline V and J ends were trimmed by 0 bases and 6 bases, with 13 bases remaining between them. The V gene's germline CDR1 is SGHRS and CDR2 YFSETQ. The CDR3 runs to 15 residues. CDR3 nucleotide sequence: TGCGCCAGCAGCTTGGAACCAGGGGAAGGTCAGCCCCAGCATTTT. This encodes CASSLEPGEGQPQHF.

The genes are TRBV5-1 and TRBJ1-5; 7 bases match TRBD1. The CDR3 runs 15 residues. The V and J ends lost 3 bases and 4 bases, in that order; junction bases with no gene match: 7. Germline CDR1 SGHRS, CDR2 YFSETQ. CDR3 bases: TGCGCCAGCAGCTCCGAGGGACAGACAAATCAGCCCCAGCATTTT. Translating gives CASSSEGQTNQPQHF.

The CDR3 DNA follows: TGCGCCAGCAGCCTGGTGGTTGGAACGGGACAGGGGGCCGCCACGACCTATGGCTACACCTTC. It specifies CASSLVVGTGQGAATTYGYTF. This rearrangement joins TRBV5-1 to TRBJ1-2; 12 positions agree with TRBD1. The CDR3 runs 21 residues. With V trimmed by 4 bases and J by 4 bases, 23 bases remained unmatched. In germline, CDR1 is SGHRS, CDR2 YFSETQ.

J is TRBJ2-3 and V is TRBV5-4; TRBD1 matches 8 bases. There are 17 residues in the CDR3. Trimming took 3 bases from V and 5 from J; bases not matched to a gene: 14. CDR1 is SGHNT and CDR2 is YYREEE in the germline V gene (reference sequence). The CDR3 nucleotides are TGTGCCAGCAGCTCAAGAGACAGGGGTATAGGTGTAGATACGCAGTATTTT. It encodes CASSSRDRGIGVDTQYF. Combining the CDR3 with reference TRBV5-4 and TRBJ2-3 gives the whole variable domain ETGVTQSPTHLIKTRGQQVTLRCSSQSGHNTVSWYQQALGQGPQFIFQYYREEENGRGNFPPRFSGLQFPNYSSELNVNALELDDSALYLCASSSRDRGIGVDTQYFGPGTRLTVL.

The chain has TRBV30 and TRBJ2-7; perhaps TRBD1 as D (6 bases). This CDR3 is built from 13 residues. The V end lost 0 bases, the J end lost 5 bases, and 11 bases lay between the germline ends. Looked up from germline, CDR1 is GTSNPN and CDR2 is SVGIG (reference sequence). The CDR3 nucleotides are TGTGCCTGGAGTGTACTCCCAGGGGACGAGCAGTACTTC. It is translated as CAWSVLPGDEQYF.

This clone was recorded only once. This chain links TRBV9 with TRBJ1-1; D gene uncertain. The germline V gene has CDR1 SGDLS and CDR2 YYNGEE. The CDR3 length is 12 residues. V was trimmed by 6 bases and J by 0 bases, leaving 6 bases between them. The CDR3 spells CASTPVNTEAFF. Written as DNA, the CDR3 is TGTGCCAGCACTCCGGTGAACACTGAAGCTTTCTTT.

The chain employs TRBV28 and TRBJ2-7, with unresolved D. V shed 5 bases and J shed 0 bases, with 20 bases lying between them. From germline, CDR1 is MDHEN and CDR2 SYDVKM. This CDR3 comprises 17 residues. Here the CDR3 DNA reads TGTGCCAGCAGTCCCGCCCCCGCAGCGAGGAGCTCCTACGAGCAGTACTTC. It encodes CASSPAPAARSSYEQYF.

The J gene is TRBJ2-6, the V gene TRBV29-1; 8 nucleotides match TRBD1. The CDR3 runs to 17 residues. Germline trimming cut 4 bases from V and 0 bases from J; bases unmatched to any gene: 8. In germline, CDR1 is SQVTM, CDR2 ANQGSEA. CDR3 sequence reads: CSVAGGLSYSGANVLTF. CDR3 coding DNA: TGCAGCGTTGCAGGGGGCCTTAGTTACTCTGGGGCCAACGTCCTGACTTTC.

The V and J genes are TRBV29-1 and TRBJ2-5, with 7 positions matching TRBD2. Germline CDR1 and CDR2: SQVTM and ANQGSEA. The trim removed 5 bases at V and 3 bases at J, leaving 9 bases unmatched. The CDR3 is made up of 14 amino acids. Here the CDR3 reads CSVKRRLAEETQYF. The DNA for the CDR3 is TGCAGCGTTAAGCGGCGGCTAGCGGAAGAGACCCAGTACTTC.

The V call is TRBV14, the J call TRBJ2-3; D remains unclear. This CDR3 is 15 amino acids long. Germline V CDR1 and CDR2: SGHDN, FVKESK. The V end was cut by 0 bases, the J end by 5 bases, with 12 bases between. The CDR3 spells CASSQEAPSQDTQYF. The CDR3 DNA follows: TGTGCCAGCAGCCAAGAGGCTCCTAGTCAAGATACGCAGTATTTT.

This clone was found once. CDR3 sequence reads: CASSLGAGVGYTF. The CDR3 DNA follows: TGTGCCAGCAGCTTAGGGGCAGGGGTCGGCTACACCTTC. The rearrangement links TRBV7-9 to TRBJ1-2, with D possibly matching TRBD1 (6 bases). V was cut by 1 base and J by 8 bases, with 11 bases left in between. Germline loops: CDR1 SEHNR, CDR2 FQNEAQ (reference sequence). There are 13 residues in the CDR3.

CDR3 loop: CASSYGGRSSYNEQFF. The CDR3 DNA reads TGTGCCAGCAGTTACGGCGGGAGGAGCTCCTACAATGAGCAGTTCTTC. The V call is TRBV6-5, the J call TRBJ2-1, with 8 bases that match TRBD2. The V and J ends lost 2 bases and 0 bases, in that order; junction bases with no gene match: 3. The CDR3 extends over 16 amino acids. Germline V lookup: CDR1 MNHEY, CDR2 SVGAGI.

The chain joins TRBV5-1 to TRBJ2-5; TRBD1 matches 7 bases. Germline V CDR1 and CDR2: SGHRS, YFSETQ. CDR3 length: 15 residues. With V trimmed by 2 bases and J by 2 bases, 6 bases remained unmatched. The CDR3 DNA reads TGCGCCAGCAGCTTACAACAGGGGCTACAAGAGACCCAGTACTTC. It codes for CASSLQQGLQETQYF.

The V and J genes are TRBV19 and TRBJ2-2; possible D gene TRBD2, 5 bases. Trimming shortened V by 7 bases and J by 4 bases, and 10 bases separated the two germline ends. Germline V gives CDR1 LNHDA, CDR2 SQIVND (reference sequence). CDR3 length: 13 residues. The CDR3 bases are TGTGCCAGTACCCCAGGAGGCACCGGGGAGCTGTTTTTT. This encodes CASTPGGTGELFF.

J is TRBJ1-1 and V is TRBV29-1; a possible D gene is TRBD1 (5 bases). The V gene's germline CDR1 is SQVTM and CDR2 ANQGSEA. CDR3 length: 13 amino acids. V was pared by 3 bases and J by 1 base, with 9 bases between. The CDR3 DNA is TGCAGCGTTGACGCCAGGGCGAACACTGAAGCTTTCTTT. It codes for CSVDARANTEAFF.

J is TRBJ2-5 and V is TRBV19, with D possibly TRBD1 on 5 matching bases. The germline V and J ends were trimmed by 3 bases and 4 bases, with 15 bases remaining between them. The CDR3 covers 15 residues. CDR1 and CDR2 (germline): LNHDA, SQIVND (reference sequence). The CDR3 protein is CASSIDQGRIETQYF. The DNA for the CDR3 is TGTGCCAGTAGTATCGACCAGGGCCGAATAGAGACCCAGTACTTC. Looking up the rest from reference TRBV19 and TRBJ2-5 gives the full variable domain: DGGITQSPKYLFRKEGQNVTLSCEQNLNHDAMYWYRQDPGQGLRLIYYSQIVNDFQKGDIAEGYSVSREKKESFPLTVTSAQKNPTAFYLCASSIDQGRIETQYFGPGTRLLVL.

The V call is TRBV6-5, the J call TRBJ2-1; a weak D match, TRBD1 (6 bases). The germline V and J ends were trimmed by 6 bases and 7 bases, with 19 bases remaining between them. CDR1 is MNHEY and CDR2 is SVGAGI in the germline V gene. This CDR3 region has 15 residues. The CDR3 region is CASSLTGTRGNEQFF. As DNA, the CDR3 is TGTGCCAGCAGCCTAACAGGGACCCGAGGGAATGAGCAGTTCTTC.

The chain links TRBV27 to TRBJ1-1; the D gene is possibly TRBD1 (5 bases). V lost 2 bases and J 5 bases, leaving 15 bases between the germline ends. Germline V lookup: CDR1 MNHEY, CDR2 SMNVEV (reference sequence). The CDR3 covers 15 residues. This CDR3 reads CASSLGTGVGTEAFF. The CDR3 DNA is TGTGCCAGCAGTTTAGGTACGGGGGTTGGGACTGAAGCTTTCTTT.

The chain combines TRBV29-1 with TRBJ2-7; weak D call: TRBD2 (6 bases). This CDR3 comprises 11 residues. V lost 7 bases, J lost 5 bases, and 12 bases lay in between. CDR1 is SQVTM and CDR2 is ANQGSEA in the germline V gene. The CDR3 DNA is TGCAGCGCCCTATGGGGGGACGAGCAGTACTTC. Translation: CSALWGDEQYF.

This clone was counted once. The chain couples TRBV10-3 to TRBJ2-3; 8 nucleotides line up with TRBD1. CDR3 length: 16 residues. The germline V gene has CDR1 ENHRY and CDR2 SYGVKD. Trimming removed 5 bases from V and 2 bases from J; junction bases left unmatched: 9. DNA for the CDR3: TGTGCCATCAGTTCCGGACAGGGCGCTGTCACAGATACGCAGTATTTT. Its protein product is CAISSGQGAVTDTQYF.

This chain uses TRBV9 with TRBJ2-1; D not resolved. The V end was cut by 0 bases, the J end by 5 bases, with 6 bases between. The CDR3 has 13 amino acids. The V gene's germline CDR1 is SGDLS and CDR2 YYNGEE. The CDR3 region has the DNA TGTGCCAGCAGCGTAGCAGCGAACAATGAGCAGTTCTTC. Translating it yields CASSVAANNEQFF.

This rearrangement joins TRBV12-5 to TRBJ2-2; 9 bases agree with TRBD1. This CDR3 has 17 amino acids. The germline V gene encodes CDR1 LGHNT and CDR2 FRNRAP. V gave up 0 bases and J gave up 3 bases; unmatched junction bases: 5. In DNA form, the CDR3 reads TGTGCTAGTGGTTTGGTAGCGACAGGGGGTCACACCGGGGAGCTGTTTTTT. Encoded protein: CASGLVATGGHTGELFF. The variable domain in full, completed from reference TRBV12-5 and TRBJ2-2, reads DARVTQTPRHKVTEMGQEVTMRCQPILGHNTVFWYRQTMMQGLELLAYFRNRAPLDDSGMPKDRFSAEMPDATLATLKIQPSEPRDSAVYFCASGLVATGGHTGELFFGEGSRLTVL.

The rearrangement uses TRBV19 and TRBJ2-1; 10 bases fit TRBD2. Losses at the gene ends were 6 bases for V and 0 bases for J; bases not matched to a gene: 8. The germline gives CDR1 LNHDA, CDR2 SQIVND (reference sequence). This CDR3 contains 17 residues. CDR3 in amino acids: CASSPRTSGSSYNEQFF. In DNA form, the CDR3 reads TGTGCCAGTAGCCCCAGGACTAGCGGCAGCTCCTACAATGAGCAGTTCTTC.

Only a few counts were recorded for this clone. The J gene is TRBJ1-1, the V gene TRBV30; unclear D gene. Germline CDR1 reads GTSNPN; CDR2 reads SVGIG (reference sequence). The V gene lost 1 base and the J gene lost 5 bases, with 8 bases spanning the gap. The CDR3 contains 12 residues. The DNA for the CDR3 is TGTGCCTGGAGTGGAGGGAAGACTGAAGCTTTCTTT. It codes for CAWSGGKTEAFF.

The chain is built from TRBV10-1 and TRBJ2-7; no clear D gene. V was trimmed by 6 bases and J by 4 bases, leaving 7 bases between them. The germline V gene encodes CDR1 WNHNN and CDR2 SYGVQD (reference sequence). The CDR3 contains 11 residues. The CDR3 DNA reads TGCGCCAGCAGGCGTAGTTACGAGCAGTACTTC. Amino acid sequence: CASRRSYEQYF.

V is TRBV5-6 and J is TRBJ2-3; 12 bases fit TRBD2. The J segment lost 4 bases and the V segment lost 0 bases, leaving 3 bases of the junction unmatched. The length of the CDR3 is 16 residues. Germline CDR1 SGHDT, CDR2 YYEEEE. The CDR3 coding sequence is TGTGCCAGCAGCTTGGGACTAGCGGGGGAGCCAGATACGCAGTATTTT. Its protein product is CASSLGLAGEPDTQYF.

The chain recombines TRBV10-3 with TRBJ2-7; 10 bases map to TRBD2. The ends lost 5 bases at V and 3 bases at J; junction bases unmatched: 4. Germline V gene data show CDR1 as ENHRY and CDR2 as SYGVKD. CDR3 length: 14 residues. CDR3 sequence reads: CAISPSGSFYEQYF. CDR3 DNA: TGTGCCATCAGTCCTAGCGGGAGCTTCTACGAGCAGTACTTC.

This clone was seen just once. The rearrangement uses TRBV18 and TRBJ2-7, with 10 nucleotides matching TRBD2. This CDR3 has 16 residues. The germline gives CDR1 KGHSH, CDR2 LQKENI. Trimming at V came to 4 bases and at J to 7 bases, leaving 13 bases not matched to a gene. CDR3 amino acids: CASSQSEGAGGREQYF. The CDR3 DNA reads TGTGCCAGCTCACAGAGTGAAGGAGCGGGAGGGCGGGAGCAGTACTTC.

The chain combines TRBV5-1 with TRBJ2-7; unclear D gene. This CDR3 is built from 16 residues. With 0 bases removed from V and 2 bases from J, the gap between germline ends came to 15 bases. CDR1 and CDR2 from the germline V gene are SGHRS and YFSETQ. In nucleotides, the CDR3 is TGCGCCAGCAGCTTGGCCGAGCGCCAACTCCCCTACGAGCAGTACTTC. It translates to CASSLAERQLPYEQYF.